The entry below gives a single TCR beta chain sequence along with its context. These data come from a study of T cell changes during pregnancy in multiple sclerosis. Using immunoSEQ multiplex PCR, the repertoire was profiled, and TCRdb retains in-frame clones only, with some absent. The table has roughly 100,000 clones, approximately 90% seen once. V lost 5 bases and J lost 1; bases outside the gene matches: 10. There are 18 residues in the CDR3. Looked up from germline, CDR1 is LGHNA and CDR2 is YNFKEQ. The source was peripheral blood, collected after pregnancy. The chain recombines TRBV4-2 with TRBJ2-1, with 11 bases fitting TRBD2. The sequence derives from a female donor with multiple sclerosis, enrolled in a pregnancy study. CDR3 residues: CASSTRTRLAGSYNEQFF. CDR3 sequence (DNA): TGTGCCAGCAGCACCCGAACCCGACTAGCGGGATCCTACAATGAGCAGTTCTTC.